The rows below give T cell receptor beta chains drawn from one sample of a study of control samples from healthy donors and cancer patients. Data came from immunoSEQ multiplex PCR; TCRdb stores just in-frame clones and leaves some out. Found here are 130,000 or so clones, 94% of them singletons; the top ten hold over 10%. Sequencing was done on a sample of blood. Receptors were obtained from a man aged 35 to 55 in good health. The CDR3 runs from the conserved cysteine through the conserved F or W.

j_call	v_call	cdr3_aa
TRBJ2-7	TRBV15	CATSRDPNYEQYF
TRBJ1-4	TRBV15	CATGDAFREKLFF
TRBJ1-1	TRBV6-2/TRBV6-3	CASSAGGAYTEAFF
TRBJ2-7	TRBV4-1	CASSQYETGPDRVYEQYF
TRBJ2-3	TRBV5-6	CASSLAVAGGLASTDTQYF
TRBJ2-7	TRBV5-4	CASSLGGLALNEQYF
TRBJ1-1	TRBV7-2	CASSYPGQGVNTEAFF
TRBJ2-7	TRBV11-2	CASSLRGGAYYEQYF
TRBJ1-2	TRBV10-2	CASSESQPGALYGYTF
TRBJ1-1	TRBV29-1	CSVDRTGTFEAFF
TRBJ1-3	TRBV28	CASLPAIRLQGYWDSGNTIYF
TRBJ2-6	TRBV15	CATSRAPREAGANVLTF
TRBJ2-7	TRBV6-5	CASRRTDSYEQYF
TRBJ2-7	TRBV20-1	CSATDGLEQYF
TRBJ1-4	TRBV5-6	CASSLGPYPRELFF
TRBJ2-1	TRBV4-3	CASSQVGRGLYNEQFF
TRBJ1-5	TRBV2	CASSVGGFNQPQHF
TRBJ2-7	TRBV30	CAWSVLLGDYEQYF
TRBJ1-1	TRBV9	CASSALTGTGFNTEAFF
TRBJ1-1	TRBV19	CASSSPRGGNTEAFF
TRBJ1-1	TRBV5-1	CASSFGGVNTEAFF
TRBJ2-3	TRBV12-5	CASGLVLLRADTQYF
TRBJ1-3	TRBV9	CASSVALTDRHSGNTIYF
TRBJ1-6	TRBV28	CASTQLSSYNSPLHF
TRBJ2-2	TRBV10-3	CAIGLAGVSGELFF
TRBJ2-7	TRBV7-8	CASILISPSIYEQYF
TRBJ1-5	TRBV24-1	CATSDSTGRDNQPQHF
TRBJ1-2	TRBV7-2	CASSLGTGFYGYTF
TRBJ2-7	TRBV5-1	CASSSGSYEQYF
TRBJ2-5	TRBV7-2	CASSLVPGLAGSETQYF
TRBJ2-2	TRBV11-2	CASSYTSGGGGELFF
TRBJ2-1	TRBV3-1/TRBV3-2	CASSQDGTSGGAKHHSSYNEQFF
TRBJ2-2	TRBV27	CASNQWNTGELFF
TRBJ1-1	TRBV4-2	CASSQDHMGGAFF
TRBJ1-3	TRBV18	CASSPSGTGGFGNTIYF
TRBJ1-2	TRBV19	CASSANINHGYTF
TRBJ2-7	TRBV6-4	CASSGGRIYEQYF
TRBJ1-4	TRBV9	CASSPGEKLFF
TRBJ1-2	TRBV10-3	CAISDPKGLTYGYTF
TRBJ2-5	TRBV5-1	CASSPTTGTGTSWDF
TRBJ2-5	TRBV7-9	CASSSPGRGETQYF
TRBJ1-4	TRBV5-1	CASSLGGRAAEEKLFF